This T cell receptor (beta chain) was documented in a study of cytomegalovirus exposure and HLA in healthy donors. Broader study findings: CMV serostatus stood as the only immune exposure information on hand. Among donors in an Asian-associated ancestry cluster, a later analysis reportedly found fewer N-insertions than the roughly 700-donor mean. Among TCR beta chains, those listed as cytomegalovirus-associated numbered more than 150. Highly shared variants forming one cluster were likely a sequencing artifact.

This clone was counted once. No antigen is known for it. Primers: 60 Vbeta forward and 13 Jbeta reverse. The table came from immunoSEQ multiplex PCR; TCRdb's copy has only in-frame clones and leaves some out. The table shows about 97,000 clones, with 50% to 70% occurring only once. V lost 6 bases to trimming and J lost 1 base; unmatched junction nucleotides: 14. CDR1 is SGHRS and CDR2 is YFSETQ in the germline V gene. CDR3 length equals 17 residues. The rearrangement links TRBV5-1 to TRBJ2-5; 8 bases map to TRBD2. The TCR sequence derives from a human donor in good health. Sequenced: PBMCs. The CDR3 DNA follows: TGCGCCAGCACCCCGAATGTGCGGGCGGGAGGCCAAGAGACCCAGTACTTC. Amino acids: CASTPNVRAGGQETQYF.